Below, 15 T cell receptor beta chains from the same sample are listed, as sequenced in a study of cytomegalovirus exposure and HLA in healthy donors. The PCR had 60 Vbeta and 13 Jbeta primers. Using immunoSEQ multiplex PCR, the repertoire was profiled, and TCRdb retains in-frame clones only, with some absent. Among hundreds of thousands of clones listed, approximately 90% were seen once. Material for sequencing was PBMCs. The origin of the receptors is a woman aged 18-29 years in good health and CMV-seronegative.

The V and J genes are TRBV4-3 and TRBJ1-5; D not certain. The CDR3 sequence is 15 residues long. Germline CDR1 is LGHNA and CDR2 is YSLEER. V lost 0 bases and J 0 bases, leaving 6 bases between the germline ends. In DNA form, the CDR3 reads TGCGCCAGCAGCCAAGAGTCAGATAGCAATCAGCCCCAGCATTTT. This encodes CASSQESDSNQPQHF.

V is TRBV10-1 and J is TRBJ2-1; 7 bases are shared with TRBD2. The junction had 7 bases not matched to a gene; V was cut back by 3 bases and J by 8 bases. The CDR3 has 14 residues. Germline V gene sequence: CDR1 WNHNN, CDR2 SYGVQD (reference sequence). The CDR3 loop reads CASSEYGRNDEQFF. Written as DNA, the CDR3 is TGCGCCAGCAGTGAATACGGGAGGAACGATGAGCAGTTCTTC.

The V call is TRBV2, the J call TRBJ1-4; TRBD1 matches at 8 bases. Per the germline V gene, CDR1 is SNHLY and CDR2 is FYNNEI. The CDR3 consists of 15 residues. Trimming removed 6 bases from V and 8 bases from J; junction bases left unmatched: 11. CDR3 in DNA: TGTGCCAGCAGCCTACAGGGGGGGGAGTTCGAAAAACTGTTTTTT. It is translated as CASSLQGGEFEKLFF.

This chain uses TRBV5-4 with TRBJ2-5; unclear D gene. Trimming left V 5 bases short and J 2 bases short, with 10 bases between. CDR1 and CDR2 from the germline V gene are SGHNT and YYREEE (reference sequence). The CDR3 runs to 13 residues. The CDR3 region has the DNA TGTGCCAGCAGTTCTATCTATCAAGAGACCCAGTACTTC. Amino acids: CASSSIYQETQYF. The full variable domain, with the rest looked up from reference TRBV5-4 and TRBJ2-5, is ETGVTQSPTHLIKTRGQQVTLRCSSQSGHNTVSWYQQALGQGPQFIFQYYREEENGRGNFPPRFSGLQFPNYSSELNVNALELDDSALYLCASSSIYQETQYFGPGTRLLVL.

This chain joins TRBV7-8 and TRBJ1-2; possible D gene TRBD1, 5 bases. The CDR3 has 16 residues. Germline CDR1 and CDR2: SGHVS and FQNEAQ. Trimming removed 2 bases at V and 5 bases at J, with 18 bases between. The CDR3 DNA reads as TGTGCCAGCAGCTTACGCCGGGCAGGGAGGGAGTATGGCTACACCTTC. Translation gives CASSLRRAGREYGYTF.

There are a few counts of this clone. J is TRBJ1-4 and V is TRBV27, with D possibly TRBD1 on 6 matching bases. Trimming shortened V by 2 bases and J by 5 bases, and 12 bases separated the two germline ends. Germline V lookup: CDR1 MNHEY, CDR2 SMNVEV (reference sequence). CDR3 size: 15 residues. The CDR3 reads CASSLGNRVNEKLFF. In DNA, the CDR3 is TGTGCCAGCAGTTTAGGAAACAGGGTCAATGAAAAACTGTTTTTT.

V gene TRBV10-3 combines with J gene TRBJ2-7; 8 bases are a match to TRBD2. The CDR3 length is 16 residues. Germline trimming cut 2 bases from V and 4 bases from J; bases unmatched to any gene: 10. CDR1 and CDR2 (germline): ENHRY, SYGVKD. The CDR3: CAISESGRGGPYEQYF. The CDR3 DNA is TGTGCCATCAGTGAGAGTGGACGGGGGGGCCCTTACGAGCAGTACTTC.

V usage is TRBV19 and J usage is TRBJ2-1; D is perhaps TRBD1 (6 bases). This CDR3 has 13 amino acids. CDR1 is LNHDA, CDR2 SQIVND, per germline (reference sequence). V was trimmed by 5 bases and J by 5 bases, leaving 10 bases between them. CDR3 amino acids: CASSVGQNNEQFF. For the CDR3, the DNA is TGTGCCAGTAGTGTTGGACAGAACAATGAGCAGTTCTTC.

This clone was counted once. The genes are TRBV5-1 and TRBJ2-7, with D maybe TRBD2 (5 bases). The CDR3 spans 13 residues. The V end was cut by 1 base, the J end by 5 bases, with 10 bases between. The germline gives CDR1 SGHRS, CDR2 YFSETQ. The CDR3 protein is CASSLIGVHEQYF. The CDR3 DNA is TGCGCCAGCAGCTTGATCGGGGTTCACGAGCAGTACTTC.

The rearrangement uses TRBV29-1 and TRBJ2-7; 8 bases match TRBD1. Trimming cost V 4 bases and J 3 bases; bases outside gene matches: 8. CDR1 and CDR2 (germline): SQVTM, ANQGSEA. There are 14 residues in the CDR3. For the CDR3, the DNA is TGCAGCGTTGCCCAGAGACAGGGGCACTACGAGCAGTACTTC. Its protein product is CSVAQRQGHYEQYF.

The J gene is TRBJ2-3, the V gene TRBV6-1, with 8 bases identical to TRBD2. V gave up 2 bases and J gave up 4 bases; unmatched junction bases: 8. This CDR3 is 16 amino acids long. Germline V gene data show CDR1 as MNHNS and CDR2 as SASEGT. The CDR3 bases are TGTGCCAGCAGTGAACGCATGGGACTAGGAGCAGATACGCAGTATTTT. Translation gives CASSERMGLGADTQYF.

The CDR3 region has the DNA TGTGCCAGCAGTGGAGTCCCAGGGGTCGGCAACACTGAAGCTTTCTTT. Translated, it gives CASSGVPGVGNTEAFF. V usage is TRBV25-1 and J usage is TRBJ1-1; maybe TRBD1 (6 bases). Germline lookup yields CDR1 MGHDK and CDR2 SYGVNS. V was clipped by 4 bases and J by 2 bases, with 17 bases between them. CDR3 size: 16 residues.

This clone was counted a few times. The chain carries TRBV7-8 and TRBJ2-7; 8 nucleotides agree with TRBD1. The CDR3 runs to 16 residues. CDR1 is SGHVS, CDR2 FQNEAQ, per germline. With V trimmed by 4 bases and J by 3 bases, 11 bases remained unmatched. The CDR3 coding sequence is TGTGCCAGCAGCTACGAACGAATTGACAGGGGCTACGAGCAGTACTTC. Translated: CASSYERIDRGYEQYF.

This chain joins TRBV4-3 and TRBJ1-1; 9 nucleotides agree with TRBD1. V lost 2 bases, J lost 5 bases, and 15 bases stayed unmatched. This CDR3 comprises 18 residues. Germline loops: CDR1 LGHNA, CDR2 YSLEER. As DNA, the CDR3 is TGCGCCAGCAGCCAACCCTGGCCTTCGGACAGGGGAATGACTGAAGCTTTCTTT. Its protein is CASSQPWPSDRGMTEAFF.

Written as DNA, the CDR3 is TGTGCCAGCAGCTTAGATCGGGCAGCGGGGGTCCTCACCGGGGAGCTGTTTTTT. Amino acids: CASSLDRAAGVLTGELFF. V usage is TRBV7-7 and J usage is TRBJ2-2; TRBD2 matches 8 bases. Germline values: CDR1 SSHAT, CDR2 FNYEAQ (reference sequence). The CDR3 loop spans 18 amino acids. The V gene end was trimmed by 1 base and the J gene end by 4 bases; junction bases not matched to a gene: 11. Full variable domain (missing parts from reference TRBV7-7 and TRBJ2-2): GAGVSQSPRYKVTKRGQDVTLRCDPISSHATLYWYQQALGQGPEFLTYFNYEAQPDKSGLPSDRFSAERPEGSISTLTIQRTEQRDSAMYRCASSLDRAAGVLTGELFFGEGSRLTVL.